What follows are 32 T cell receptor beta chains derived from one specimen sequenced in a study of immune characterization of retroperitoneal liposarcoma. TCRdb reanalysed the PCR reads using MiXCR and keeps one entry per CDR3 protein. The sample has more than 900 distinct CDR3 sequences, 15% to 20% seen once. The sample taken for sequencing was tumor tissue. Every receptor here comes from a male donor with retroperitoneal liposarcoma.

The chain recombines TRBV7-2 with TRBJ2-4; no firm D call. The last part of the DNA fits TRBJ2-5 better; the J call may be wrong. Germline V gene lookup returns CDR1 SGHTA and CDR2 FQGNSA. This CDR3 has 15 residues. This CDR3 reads CASSHAAAVQETQYF. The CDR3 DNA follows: TGTGCCAGCAGCCATGCCGCGGCAGTCCAAGAGACCCAGTACTTC.

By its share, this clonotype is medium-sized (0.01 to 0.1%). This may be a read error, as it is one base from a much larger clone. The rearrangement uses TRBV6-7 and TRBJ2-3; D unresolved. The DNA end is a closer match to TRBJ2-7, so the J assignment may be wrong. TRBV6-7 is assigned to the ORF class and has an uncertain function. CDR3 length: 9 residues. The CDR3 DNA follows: TGTGCCAGCCATCCCGAGCAGTACTTC. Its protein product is CASHPEQYF.

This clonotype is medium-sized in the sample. CDR3 sequence: CASSPVRESYGYTF. CDR3 coding DNA: TGTGCCAGCAGCCCCGTCAGGGAAAGCTATGGCTACACCTTC. This chain links TRBV7-6 with TRBJ1-2, with D possibly being TRBD1 (5 bases). V lost 5 bases and J lost 4, with 14 bases in between. Germline CDR1 is SGHVS and CDR2 is FNYEAQ. This CDR3 spans 14 amino acids.

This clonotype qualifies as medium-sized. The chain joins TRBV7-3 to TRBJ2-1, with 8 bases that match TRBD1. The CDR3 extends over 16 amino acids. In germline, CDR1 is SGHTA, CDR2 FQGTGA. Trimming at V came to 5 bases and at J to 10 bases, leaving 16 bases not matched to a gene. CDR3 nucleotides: TGTGCCAGCAGCCCTAACCGGCATGGACAGGGTCGCGAGCAGTTCTTC. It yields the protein CASSPNRHGQGREQFF.

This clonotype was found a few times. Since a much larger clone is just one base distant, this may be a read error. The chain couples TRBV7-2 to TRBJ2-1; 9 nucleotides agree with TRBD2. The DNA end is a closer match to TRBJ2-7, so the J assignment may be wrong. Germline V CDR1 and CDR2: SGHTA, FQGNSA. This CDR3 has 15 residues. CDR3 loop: CASSLMSGGYNEQYF. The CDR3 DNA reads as TGTGCCAGCAGCTTAATGAGCGGGGGGTACAATGAGCAGTACTTC.

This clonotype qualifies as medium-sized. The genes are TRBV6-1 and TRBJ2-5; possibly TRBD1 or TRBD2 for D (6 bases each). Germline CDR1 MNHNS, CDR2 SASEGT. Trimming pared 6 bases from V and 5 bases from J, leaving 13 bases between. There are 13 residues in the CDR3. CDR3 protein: CASSPRGGETQYF. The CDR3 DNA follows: TGTGCCAGCAGCCCCCGAGGGGGGGAGACCCAGTACTTC.

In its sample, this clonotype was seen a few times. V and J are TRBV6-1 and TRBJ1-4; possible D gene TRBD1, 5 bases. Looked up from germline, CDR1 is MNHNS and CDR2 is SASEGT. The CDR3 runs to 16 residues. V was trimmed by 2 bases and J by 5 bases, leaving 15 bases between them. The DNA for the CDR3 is TGTGCCAGCAGTGAATTCGGGGGGGGGTTAAATGAAAAACTGTTTTTT. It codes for CASSEFGGGLNEKLFF.

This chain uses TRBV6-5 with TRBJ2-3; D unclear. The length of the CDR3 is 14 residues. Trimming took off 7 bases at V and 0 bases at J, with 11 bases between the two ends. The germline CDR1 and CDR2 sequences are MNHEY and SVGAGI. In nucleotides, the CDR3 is TGTGCCAGCAACGCGCTGGGTAGCACAGATACGCAGTATTTT. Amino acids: CASNALGSTDTQYF.

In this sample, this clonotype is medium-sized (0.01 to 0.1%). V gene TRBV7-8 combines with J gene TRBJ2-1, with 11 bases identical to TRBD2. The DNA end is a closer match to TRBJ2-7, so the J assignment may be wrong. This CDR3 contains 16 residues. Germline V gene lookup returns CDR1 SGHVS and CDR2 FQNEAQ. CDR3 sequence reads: CASRMYTSGRIYEQYF. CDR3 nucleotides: TGTGCCAGCAGGATGTACACTAGCGGGAGAATCTACGAGCAGTACTTC.

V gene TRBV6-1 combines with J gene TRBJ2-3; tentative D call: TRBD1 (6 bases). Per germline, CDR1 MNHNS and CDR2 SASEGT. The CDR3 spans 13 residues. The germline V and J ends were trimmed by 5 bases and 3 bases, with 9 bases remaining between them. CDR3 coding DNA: TGTGCCAGCAGTATTGACAGGACAGATACGCAGTATTTT. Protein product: CASSIDRTDTQYF.

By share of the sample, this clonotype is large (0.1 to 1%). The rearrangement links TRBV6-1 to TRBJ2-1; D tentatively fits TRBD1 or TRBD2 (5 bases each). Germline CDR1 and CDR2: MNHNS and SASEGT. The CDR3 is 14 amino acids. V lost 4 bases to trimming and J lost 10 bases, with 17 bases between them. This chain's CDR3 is CASSVGEFSYEQFF. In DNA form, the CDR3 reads TGTGCCAGCAGTGTAGGGGAGTTCTCCTACGAGCAGTTCTTC.

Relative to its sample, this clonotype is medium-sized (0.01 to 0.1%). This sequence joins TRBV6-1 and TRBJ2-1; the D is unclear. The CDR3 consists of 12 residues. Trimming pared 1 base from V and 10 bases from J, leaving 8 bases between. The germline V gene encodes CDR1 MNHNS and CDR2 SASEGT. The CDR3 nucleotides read TGTGCCAGCAGTGAAGTGTCCTACGAGCAGTTCTTC. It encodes CASSEVSYEQFF.

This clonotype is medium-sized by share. CDR3 bases: TGTGCCAGCAGCTTACGCGGGGACTACAATGAGCAGTACTTC. Translating gives CASSLRGDYNEQYF. The chain combines TRBV7-2 with TRBJ2-1; 7 nucleotides agree with TRBD2. The J call may be incorrect, as the DNA end agrees better with TRBJ2-7. This CDR3 contains 14 residues. The germline gives CDR1 SGHTA, CDR2 FQGNSA.

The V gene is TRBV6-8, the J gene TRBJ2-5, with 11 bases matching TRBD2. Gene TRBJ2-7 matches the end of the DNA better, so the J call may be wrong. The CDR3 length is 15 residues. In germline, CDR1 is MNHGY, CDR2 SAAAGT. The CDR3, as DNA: TGTGCCAGCAGTGGGCTGACTAGCGGGAACTACGAGCAGTACTTC. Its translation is CASSGLTSGNYEQYF.

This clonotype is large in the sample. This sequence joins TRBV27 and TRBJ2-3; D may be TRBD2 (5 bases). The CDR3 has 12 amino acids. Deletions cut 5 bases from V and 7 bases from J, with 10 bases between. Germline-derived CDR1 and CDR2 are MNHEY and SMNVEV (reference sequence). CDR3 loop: CASSQSGNTQYF. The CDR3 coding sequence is TGTGCCAGCAGTCAGAGCGGTAATACGCAGTATTTT.

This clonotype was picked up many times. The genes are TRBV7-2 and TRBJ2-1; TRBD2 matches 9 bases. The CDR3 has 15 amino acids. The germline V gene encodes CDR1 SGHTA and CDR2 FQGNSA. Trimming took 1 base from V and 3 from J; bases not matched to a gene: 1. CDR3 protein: CASSLDSGSYNEQFF. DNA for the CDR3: TGTGCCAGCAGCTTAGATAGCGGGAGCTACAATGAGCAGTTCTTC.

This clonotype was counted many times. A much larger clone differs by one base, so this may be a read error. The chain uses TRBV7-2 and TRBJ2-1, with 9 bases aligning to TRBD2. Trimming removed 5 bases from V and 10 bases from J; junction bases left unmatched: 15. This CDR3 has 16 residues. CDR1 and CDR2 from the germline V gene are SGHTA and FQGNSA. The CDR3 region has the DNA TGTGCCAGCAGCAAGAGTCGGGCGGGAGGGGAAGTCGAGCAGTTCTTC. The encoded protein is CASSKSRAGGEVEQFF.

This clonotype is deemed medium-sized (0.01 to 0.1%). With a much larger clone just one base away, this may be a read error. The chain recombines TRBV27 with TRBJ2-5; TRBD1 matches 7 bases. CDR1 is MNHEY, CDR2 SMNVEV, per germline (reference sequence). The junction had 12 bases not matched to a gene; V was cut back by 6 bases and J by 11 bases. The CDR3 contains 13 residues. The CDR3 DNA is TGTGCCAGCAGAACAGGGGCCACTAATGAGCAGTACTTC. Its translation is CASRTGATNEQYF.

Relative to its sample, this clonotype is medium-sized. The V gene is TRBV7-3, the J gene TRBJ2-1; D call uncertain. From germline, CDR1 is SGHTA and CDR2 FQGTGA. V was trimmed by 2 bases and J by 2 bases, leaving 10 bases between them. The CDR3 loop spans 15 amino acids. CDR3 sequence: CASSLDNGAYNEQFF. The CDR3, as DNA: TGTGCCAGCAGCTTAGACAATGGGGCCTACAATGAGCAGTTCTTC. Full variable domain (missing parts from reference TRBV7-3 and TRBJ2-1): GAGVSQTPSNKVTEKGKYVELRCDPISGHTALYWYRQSLGQGPEFLIYFQGTGAADDSGLPNDRFFAVRPEGSVSTLKIQRTERGDSAVYLCASSLDNGAYNEQFFGPGTRLTVL.

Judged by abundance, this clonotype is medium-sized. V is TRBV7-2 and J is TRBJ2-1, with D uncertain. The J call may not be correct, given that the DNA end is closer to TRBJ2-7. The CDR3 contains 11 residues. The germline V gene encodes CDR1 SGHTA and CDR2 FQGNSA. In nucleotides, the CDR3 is TGTGCCAGCAGCAACTACGACGAGCAGTACTTC. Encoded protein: CASSNYDEQYF.

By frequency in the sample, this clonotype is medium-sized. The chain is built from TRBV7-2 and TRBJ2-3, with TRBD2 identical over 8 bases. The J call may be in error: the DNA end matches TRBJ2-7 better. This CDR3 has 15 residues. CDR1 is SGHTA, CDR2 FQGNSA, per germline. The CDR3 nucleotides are TGTGCCAGCAGCCTTCGGACTAGCCAGGGCAATGAGCAGTACTTC. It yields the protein CASSLRTSQGNEQYF.

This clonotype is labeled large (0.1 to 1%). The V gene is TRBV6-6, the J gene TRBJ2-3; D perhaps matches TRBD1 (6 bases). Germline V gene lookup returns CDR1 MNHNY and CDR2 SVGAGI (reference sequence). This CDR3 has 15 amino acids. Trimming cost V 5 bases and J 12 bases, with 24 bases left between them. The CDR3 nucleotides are TGTGCCAGCAGTCTCTACAGGGATGCATGGGAGACCCAGTATTTT. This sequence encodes CASSLYRDAWETQYF.

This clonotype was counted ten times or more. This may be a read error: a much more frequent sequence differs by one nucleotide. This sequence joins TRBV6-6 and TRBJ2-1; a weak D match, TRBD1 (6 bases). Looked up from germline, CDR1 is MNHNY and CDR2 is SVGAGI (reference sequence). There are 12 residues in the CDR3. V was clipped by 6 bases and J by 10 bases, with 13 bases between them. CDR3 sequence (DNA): TGTGCCAGCAGCCTTACAGGGTACGAGCAGTTCTTC. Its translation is CASSLTGYEQFF.

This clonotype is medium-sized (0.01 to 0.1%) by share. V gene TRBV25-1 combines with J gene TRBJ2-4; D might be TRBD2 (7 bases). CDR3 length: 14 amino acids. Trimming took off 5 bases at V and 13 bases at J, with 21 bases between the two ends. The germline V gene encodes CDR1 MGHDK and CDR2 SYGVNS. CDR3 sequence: CASSKGEGYNEQYF. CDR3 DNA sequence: TGTGCCAGCAGTAAGGGGGAGGGCTACAATGAGCAGTACTTC.

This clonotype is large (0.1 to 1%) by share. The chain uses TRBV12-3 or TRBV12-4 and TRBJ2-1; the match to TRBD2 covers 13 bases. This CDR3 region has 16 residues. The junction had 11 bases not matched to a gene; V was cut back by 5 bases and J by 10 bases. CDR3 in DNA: TGTGCCAGCAGTCCCACGACTAGCGGGAGGTTATACGAGCAGTTCTTC. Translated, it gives CASSPTTSGRLYEQFF.

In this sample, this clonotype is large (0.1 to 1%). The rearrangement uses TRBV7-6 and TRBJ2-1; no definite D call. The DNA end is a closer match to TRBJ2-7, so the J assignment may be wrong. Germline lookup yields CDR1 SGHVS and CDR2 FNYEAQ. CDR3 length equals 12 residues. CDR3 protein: CASSPGDYEQYF. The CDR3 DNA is TGTGCCAGCAGCCCGGGCGACTACGAGCAGTACTTC.

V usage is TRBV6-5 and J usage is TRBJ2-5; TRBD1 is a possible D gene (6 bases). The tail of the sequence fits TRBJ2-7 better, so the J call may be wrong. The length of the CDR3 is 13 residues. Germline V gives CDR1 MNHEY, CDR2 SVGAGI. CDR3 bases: TGTGCCAGCAGTTACCGCAGGGGCTACGAGCAGTACTTC. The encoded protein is CASSYRRGYEQYF.

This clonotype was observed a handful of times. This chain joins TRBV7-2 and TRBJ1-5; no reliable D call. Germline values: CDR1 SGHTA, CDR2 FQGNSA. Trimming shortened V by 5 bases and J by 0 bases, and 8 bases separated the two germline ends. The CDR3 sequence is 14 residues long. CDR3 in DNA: TGTGCCAGCAGCCGAGACATTAGCAATCAGCCCCAGCATTTT. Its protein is CASSRDISNQPQHF.

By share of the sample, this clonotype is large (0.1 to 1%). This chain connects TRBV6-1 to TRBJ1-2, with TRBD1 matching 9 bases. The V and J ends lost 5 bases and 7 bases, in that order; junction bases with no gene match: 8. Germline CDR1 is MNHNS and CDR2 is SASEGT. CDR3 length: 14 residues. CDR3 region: CASSPQGAHFGYTF. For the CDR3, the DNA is TGTGCCAGCAGTCCACAGGGGGCGCATTTTGGCTACACCTTC.

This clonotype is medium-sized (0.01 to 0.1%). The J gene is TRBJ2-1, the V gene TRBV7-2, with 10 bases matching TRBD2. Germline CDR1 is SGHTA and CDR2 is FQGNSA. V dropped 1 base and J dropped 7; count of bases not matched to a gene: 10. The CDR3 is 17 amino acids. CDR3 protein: CASSLVGASGRGNEQFF. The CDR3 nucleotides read TGTGCCAGCAGCTTAGTCGGGGCTAGCGGGAGAGGGAATGAGCAGTTCTTC.

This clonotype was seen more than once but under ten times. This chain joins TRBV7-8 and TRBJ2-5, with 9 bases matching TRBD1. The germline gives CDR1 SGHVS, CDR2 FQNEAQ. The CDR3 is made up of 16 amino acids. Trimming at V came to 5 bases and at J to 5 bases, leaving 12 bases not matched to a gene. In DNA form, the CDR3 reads TGTGCCAGCAGCCCCTCTAGACAGGGGGGTGTGGAGACCCAGTACTTC. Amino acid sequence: CASSPSRQGGVETQYF.

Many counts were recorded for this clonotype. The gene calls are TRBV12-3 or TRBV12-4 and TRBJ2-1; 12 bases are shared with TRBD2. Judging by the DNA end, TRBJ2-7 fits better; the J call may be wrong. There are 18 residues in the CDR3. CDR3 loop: CASSFLRGRLAGENEQYF. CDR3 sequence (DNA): TGTGCCAGCAGTTTTCTCAGGGGGCGACTAGCGGGAGAGAATGAGCAGTACTTC.